The 6 T cell receptor beta chains given below trace back to one sample, sequenced in a study of T-cell memory formation after mild COVID-19. TCRdb used MiXCR to reprocess the 5' RACE reads, holding one entry per CDR3 protein. Of tens of thousands of distinct CDR3 sequences in the sample, 11% were seen once. What was sequenced was PBMCs or a T cell subset sorted from them (not recorded which). All receptors come from a man in his late teens or twenties who had mild COVID-19 (a few samples of this study predate the infection). Cell type and time point are not known.

This clonotype was observed many times. The chain recombines TRBV12-5 with TRBJ2-1, with 10 nucleotides matching TRBD1. Germline V gives CDR1 LGHNT, CDR2 FRNRAP. Germline trimming cut 2 bases from V and 8 bases from J; bases unmatched to any gene: 6. CDR3 length equals 15 residues. In DNA form, the CDR3 reads TGTGCTAGTGGTTTGACCGGGACAGGGGAAGATGAGCAGTTCTTC. Protein product: CASGLTGTGEDEQFF.

This clonotype showed up many times. The CDR3: CASSTDGGLETQYF. As DNA, the CDR3 is TGTGCCAGCAGTACAGACGGGGGGCTGGAGACCCAGTACTTC. The V gene is TRBV6-2 or TRBV6-3, the J gene TRBJ2-5; a weak D match, TRBD2 (7 bases). V was pared by 5 bases and J by 5 bases, with 15 bases between. The CDR3 totals 14 residues. CDR1 and CDR2 (germline): MNHEY, SVGEGT.

This clonotype was seen a few times. The chain couples TRBV4-3 to TRBJ2-7; perhaps TRBD1 as D (5 bases). Trimming removed 0 bases from V and 0 bases from J, with 18 bases in between. Germline V gives CDR1 LGHNA, CDR2 YSLEER. The CDR3 sequence is 18 residues long. The DNA of the CDR3 is TGCGCCAGCAGCCAAGATCCCGGCGTGGGCAGGGACTCCTACGAGCAGTACGTC. Translation: CASSQDPGVGRDSYEQYV.

There are many counts of this clonotype. The genes are TRBV7-8 and TRBJ2-5, with D tentatively TRBD1 or TRBD2 (5 bases each). There are 13 residues in the CDR3. Trimming stripped 4 bases from V and 7 bases from J, with 13 bases between. Germline V gene sequence: CDR1 SGHVS, CDR2 FQNEAQ. CDR3 loop: CASSWDGRGTQYF. The CDR3 DNA follows: TGTGCCAGCAGCTGGGACGGCCGGGGGACCCAGTACTTC.

This clonotype has only a few counts. The gene calls are TRBV5-1 and TRBJ1-1; 7 bases agree with TRBD1. The germline CDR1 and CDR2 sequences are SGHRS and YFSETQ. The J segment lost 5 bases and the V segment lost 6 bases, leaving 10 bases of the junction unmatched. The CDR3 covers 14 residues. This CDR3 is CASTLTGEFTEAFF. The CDR3 region has the DNA TGCGCCAGCACCCTTACAGGGGAATTTACTGAAGCTTTCTTT.

J is TRBJ1-5 and V is TRBV4-3; D not certain. Germline V gene sequence: CDR1 LGHNA, CDR2 YSLEER. V was cut by 3 bases and J by 4 bases, with 7 bases left in between. This CDR3 region has 13 residues. Here the CDR3 reads CASSHGENQPQHF. The CDR3 DNA sequence: TGCGCCAGCAGCCACGGAGAGAATCAGCCCCAGCATTTT.